The next 15 T cell receptor beta chains were all read from a single sample in a study of blood T cell repertoires in COVID-19. Repertoires were generated with immunoSEQ multiplex PCR, while TCRdb's copy carries only in-frame clones and drops some. Of roughly 190,000 clones listed, around 90% are singletons. The sequenced sample consisted of peripheral blood. The receptor source for this set is a man aged 45 to 65 with acute or convalescent COVID-19.

The chain has TRBV11-2 and TRBJ2-3; 8 bases agree with TRBD2. With V trimmed by 1 base and J by 6 bases, 6 bases remained unmatched. In germline, CDR1 is SGHAT, CDR2 FQNNGV. The CDR3 has 15 amino acids. CDR3 bases: TGTGCCAGCAGCTTAGCGGGGGGGCCAGGGGATACGCAGTATTTT. Encoded protein: CASSLAGGPGDTQYF.

This clone was observed once. This rearrangement joins TRBV7-6 to TRBJ1-5; weak D call: TRBD1 (6 bases). Germline-derived CDR1 and CDR2 are SGHVS and FNYEAQ. The CDR3 is made up of 16 amino acids. Trimming removed 4 bases at V and 0 bases at J, with 13 bases between. The CDR3 coding sequence is TGTGCCAGCAGCTCAGGGGCCGTGACTAGCAATCAGCCCCAGCATTTT. It specifies CASSSGAVTSNQPQHF.

A remark on this clone: Within the sample, other DNA sequences also encode this same CDR3. The chain has TRBV7-2 and TRBJ2-3; no definite D call. V was cut by 3 bases and J by 2 bases, with 9 bases left in between. CDR1 and CDR2 from the germline V gene are SGHTA and FQGNSA. This CDR3 is built from 14 residues. This chain's CDR3 is CASSLGLSTDTQYF. The CDR3 region has the DNA TGTGCCAGCAGCTTGGGCTTATCCACAGATACGCAGTATTTT.

The chain recombines TRBV5-1 with TRBJ1-2, with TRBD1 matching 10 bases. The CDR3 loop spans 15 amino acids. Germline V gives CDR1 SGHRS, CDR2 YFSETQ. V was pared by 5 bases and J by 4 bases, with 8 bases of the junction left unmatched. The CDR3 coding sequence is TGCGCCAGCAGGCGGGACAGGGGTGTCAGCTATGGCTACACCTTC. Its protein product is CASRRDRGVSYGYTF.

This clone was counted once. The chain employs TRBV7-2 and TRBJ2-2, with a weak D call TRBD2 (5 bases). Germline V gene sequence: CDR1 SGHTA, CDR2 FQGNSA. V was clipped by 1 base and J by 5 bases, with 5 bases between them. CDR3 length equals 13 residues. This CDR3 is CASSLGGTGELFF. The CDR3, as DNA: TGTGCCAGCAGCTTAGGCGGGACCGGGGAGCTGTTTTTT.

V is TRBV6-5 and J is TRBJ2-7; perhaps TRBD2 as D (6 bases). The CDR3 runs 16 residues. The germline V gene has CDR1 MNHEY and CDR2 SVGAGI. The V and J ends lost 2 bases and 1 base respectively, with 15 bases between them. The CDR3 spells CASSYHGTSRSYEQYF. DNA of the CDR3: TGTGCCAGCAGTTACCACGGGACTTCCAGGTCCTACGAGCAGTACTTC.

The V call is TRBV5-6, the J call TRBJ2-2; tentative D call: TRBD2 (6 bases). The germline CDR1 and CDR2 sequences are SGHDT and YYEEEE. The CDR3 spans 15 residues. Trimming took 4 bases from V and 4 from J, leaving 14 bases between them. The CDR3 protein is CASSPYPTSTGELFF. DNA for the CDR3: TGTGCCAGCAGCCCGTACCCGACTAGCACCGGGGAGCTGTTTTTT.

This clone was seen only once. The chain uses TRBV18 and TRBJ1-4; TRBD1 matches at 7 bases. Unmatched junction bases numbered 11, after V lost 6 bases and J lost 7 bases. This CDR3 is built from 15 residues. Germline assignment: CDR1 KGHSH and CDR2 LQKENI. The CDR3 is CASSPGQERGEKLFF. The DNA of the CDR3 is TGTGCCAGCTCCCCCGGACAGGAAAGGGGTGAAAAACTGTTTTTT. Combining the CDR3 with reference TRBV18 and TRBJ1-4 gives the whole variable domain NAGVMQNPRHLVRRRGQEARLRCSPMKGHSHVYWYRQLPEEGLKFMVYLQKENIIDESGMPKERFSAEFPKEGPSILRIQQVVRGDSAAYFCASSPGQERGEKLFFGSGTQLSVL.

The chain has TRBV5-1 and TRBJ2-7; TRBD1 aligns across 7 bases. CDR3 length: 15 amino acids. Trimming cost V 4 bases and J 5 bases; bases outside gene matches: 12. Per germline, CDR1 SGHRS and CDR2 YFSETQ. The CDR3: CASSTRTGQANEQYF. The CDR3, as DNA: TGCGCCAGCAGCACTAGGACCGGACAGGCCAACGAGCAGTACTTC.

The chain carries TRBV9 and TRBJ2-1, with TRBD2 identical over 10 bases. The CDR3 loop spans 17 amino acids. From germline, CDR1 is SGDLS and CDR2 YYNGEE. After removal of 0 bases from V and 6 bases from J, the junction contained 9 bases not matched to a gene. CDR3 loop: CASSVAASGSYPNEQFF. The DNA for the CDR3 is TGTGCCAGCAGCGTAGCGGCTAGCGGGAGTTACCCCAATGAGCAGTTCTTC.

The chain couples TRBV4-2 to TRBJ2-3, with TRBD2 identical over 11 bases. V gave up 0 bases and J gave up 1 base; unmatched junction bases: 12. The V gene's germline CDR1 is LGHNA and CDR2 YNFKEQ. This CDR3 comprises 20 residues. CDR3 nucleotide sequence: TGTGCCAGCAGCCAAGATCCGGTAGCGGGGGGGCAGTGGGGCACAGATACGCAGTATTTT. This encodes CASSQDPVAGGQWGTDTQYF.

This sequence joins TRBV9 and TRBJ1-2, with 10 bases fitting TRBD1. Germline V gene data show CDR1 as SGDLS and CDR2 as YYNGEE. The CDR3 consists of 14 residues. V lost 5 bases, J lost 7 bases, and 8 bases stayed unmatched. CDR3 sequence: CASRPGTGAGGYTF. CDR3 DNA: TGTGCCAGCAGGCCCGGGACAGGGGCGGGTGGCTACACCTTC.

This clone was detected once. V gene TRBV23-1 combines with J gene TRBJ1-5, with TRBD1 as a possible D gene (5 bases). TRBV23-1 qualifies as an ORF whose function is uncertain. V was pared by 2 bases and J by 5 bases, with 10 bases between. The CDR3 spans 14 residues. The chain's CDR3 is CASSQGTGYQPQHF. The CDR3 nucleotides are TGCGCCAGCAGTCAAGGTACAGGTTATCAGCCCCAGCATTTT.

The rearrangement joins TRBV7-2 to TRBJ2-2; TRBD2 matches 10 bases. This CDR3 is 16 amino acids long. V shed 3 bases and J 4 bases; nucleotides not matched to a gene: 5. Germline V gene data show CDR1 as SGHTA and CDR2 as FQGNSA. The CDR3 nucleotides read TGTGCCAGCAGCTTTCTAGCGGGAGTGCGCACCGGGGAGCTGTTTTTT. As protein: CASSFLAGVRTGELFF. The entire variable domain, with the rest obtained from reference TRBV7-2 and TRBJ2-2, is as follows: GAGVSQSPSNKVTEKGKDVELRCDPISGHTALYWYRQSLGQGLEFLIYFQGNSAPDKSGLPSDRFSAERTGGSVSTLTIQRTQQEDSAVYLCASSFLAGVRTGELFFGEGSRLTVL.

This rearrangement joins TRBV2 to TRBJ2-1; D call uncertain. CDR3 length equals 14 residues. V was clipped by 4 bases and J by 0 bases, with 7 bases between them. Germline V gene sequence: CDR1 SNHLY, CDR2 FYNNEI. The CDR3 reads CASSAPSSYNEQFF. In DNA form, the CDR3 reads TGTGCCAGCAGTGCCCCTAGCTCCTACAATGAGCAGTTCTTC.